This T cell receptor beta chain was sequenced for a study of blood T cell repertoires in COVID-19. This clone was observed a few times. Clones were read by immunoSEQ multiplex PCR, and TCRdb kept only the in-frame ones, dropping some. The data hold more than 25,000 clones, with around 84% observed a single time. V was clipped by 9 bases and J by 4 bases, with 7 bases between them. The CDR3 is 11 residues long. The gene calls are TRBV12-3 or TRBV12-4 and TRBJ1-3, with D unclear. Source material: peripheral blood. The receptor was isolated from a human donor in a cohort sampled during active COVID-19. The CDR3 nucleotides are TGTGCCAGTACTTTGGGAAACACCATATATTTT. It codes for CASTLGNTIYF.